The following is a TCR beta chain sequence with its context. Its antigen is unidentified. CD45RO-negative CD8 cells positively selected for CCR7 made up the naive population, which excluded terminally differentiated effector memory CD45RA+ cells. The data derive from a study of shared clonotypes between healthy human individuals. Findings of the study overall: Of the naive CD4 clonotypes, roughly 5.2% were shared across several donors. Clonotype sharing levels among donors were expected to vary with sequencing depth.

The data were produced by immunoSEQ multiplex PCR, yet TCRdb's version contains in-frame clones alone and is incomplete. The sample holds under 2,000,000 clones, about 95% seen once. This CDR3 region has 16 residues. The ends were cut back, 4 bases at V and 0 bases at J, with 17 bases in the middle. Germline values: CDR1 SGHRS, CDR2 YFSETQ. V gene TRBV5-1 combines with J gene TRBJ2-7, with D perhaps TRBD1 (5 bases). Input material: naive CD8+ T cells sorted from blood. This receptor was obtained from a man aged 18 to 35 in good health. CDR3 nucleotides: TGCGCCAGCAGCCTCGATCTCGACAGCAGCTCCTACGAGCAGTACTTC. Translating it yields CASSLDLDSSSYEQYF. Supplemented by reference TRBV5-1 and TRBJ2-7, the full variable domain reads KAGVTQTPRYLIKTRGQQVTLSCSPISGHRSVSWYQQTPGQGLQFLFEYFSETQRNKGNFPGRFSGRQFSNSRSEMNVSTLELGDSALYLCASSLDLDSSSYEQYFGPGTRLTVT.